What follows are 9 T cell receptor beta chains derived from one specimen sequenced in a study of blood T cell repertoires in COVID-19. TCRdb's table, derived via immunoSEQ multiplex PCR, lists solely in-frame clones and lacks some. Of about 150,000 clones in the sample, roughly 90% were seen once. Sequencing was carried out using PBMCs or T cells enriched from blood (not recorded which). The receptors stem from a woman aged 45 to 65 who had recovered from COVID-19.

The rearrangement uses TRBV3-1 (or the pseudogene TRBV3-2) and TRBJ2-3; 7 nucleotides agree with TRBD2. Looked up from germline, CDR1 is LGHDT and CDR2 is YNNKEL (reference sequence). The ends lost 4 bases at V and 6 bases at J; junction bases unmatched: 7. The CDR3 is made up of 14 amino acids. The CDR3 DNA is TGTGCCAGCAGCCGAACCGGGGGGAGGGATACGCAGTATTTT. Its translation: CASSRTGGRDTQYF.

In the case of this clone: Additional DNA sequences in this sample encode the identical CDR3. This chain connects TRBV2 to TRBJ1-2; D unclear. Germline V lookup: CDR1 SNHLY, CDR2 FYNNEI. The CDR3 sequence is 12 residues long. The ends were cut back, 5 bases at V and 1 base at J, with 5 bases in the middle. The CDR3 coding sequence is TGTGCCAGCAGTCGGGATAACTATGGCTACACCTTC. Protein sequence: CASSRDNYGYTF.

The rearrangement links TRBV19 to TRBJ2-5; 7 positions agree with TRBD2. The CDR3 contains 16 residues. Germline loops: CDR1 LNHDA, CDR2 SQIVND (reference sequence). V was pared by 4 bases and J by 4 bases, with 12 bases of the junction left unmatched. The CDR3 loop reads CASSTQLFRTRETQYF. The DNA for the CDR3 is TGTGCCAGTAGTACCCAATTATTCCGGACTAGAGAGACCCAGTACTTC.

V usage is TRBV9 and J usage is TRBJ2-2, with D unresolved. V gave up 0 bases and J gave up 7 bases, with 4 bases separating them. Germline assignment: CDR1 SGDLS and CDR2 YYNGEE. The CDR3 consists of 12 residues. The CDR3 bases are TGTGCCAGCAGCGTAGTAAACGGGGAGCTGTTTTTT. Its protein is CASSVVNGELFF. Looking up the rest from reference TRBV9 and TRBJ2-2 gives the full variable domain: DSGVTQTPKHLITATGQRVTLRCSPRSGDLSVYWYQQSLDQGLQFLIQYYNGEERAKGNILERFSAQQFPDLHSELNLSSLELGDSALYFCASSVVNGELFFGEGSRLTVL.

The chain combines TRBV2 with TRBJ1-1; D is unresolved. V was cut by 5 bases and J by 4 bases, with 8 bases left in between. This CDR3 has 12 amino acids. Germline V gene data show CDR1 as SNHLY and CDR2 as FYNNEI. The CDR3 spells CASSLQITEAFF. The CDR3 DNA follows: TGTGCCAGCAGTCTTCAGATCACTGAAGCTTTCTTT.

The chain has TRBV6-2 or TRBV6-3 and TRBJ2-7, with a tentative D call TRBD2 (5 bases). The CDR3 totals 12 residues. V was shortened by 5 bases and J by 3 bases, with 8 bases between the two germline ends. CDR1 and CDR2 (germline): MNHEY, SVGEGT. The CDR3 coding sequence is TGTGCCAGCAGTCAAGCGGTCTACGAGCAGTACTTC. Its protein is CASSQAVYEQYF.

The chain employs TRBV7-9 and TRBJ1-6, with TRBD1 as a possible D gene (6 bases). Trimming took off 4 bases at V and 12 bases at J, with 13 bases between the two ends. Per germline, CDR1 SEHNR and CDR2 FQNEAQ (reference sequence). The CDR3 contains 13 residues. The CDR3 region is CASSSGTGLPLHF. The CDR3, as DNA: TGTGCCAGCAGCTCGGGAACAGGGTTACCCCTCCACTTT.

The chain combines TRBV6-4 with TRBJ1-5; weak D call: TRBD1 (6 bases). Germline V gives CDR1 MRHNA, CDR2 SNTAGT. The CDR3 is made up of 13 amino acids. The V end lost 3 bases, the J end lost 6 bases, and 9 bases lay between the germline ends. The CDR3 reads CASSEVRGQPQHF. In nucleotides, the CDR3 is TGTGCCAGCAGTGAGGTCAGGGGTCAGCCCCAGCATTTT.

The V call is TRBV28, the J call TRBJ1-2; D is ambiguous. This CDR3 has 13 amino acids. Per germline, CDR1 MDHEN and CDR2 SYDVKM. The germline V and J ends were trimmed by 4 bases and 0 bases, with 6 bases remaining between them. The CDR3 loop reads CASSSPPNYGYTF. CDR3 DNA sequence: TGTGCCAGCAGTTCCCCTCCTAACTATGGCTACACCTTC.